This TCR beta chain was recovered during a study of blood T cell repertoires in COVID-19. This clone was seen a handful of times. Seattle patients were enrolled while actively infected and followed longitudinally. Germline values: CDR1 SGHRS, CDR2 YFSETQ. This CDR3 region has 16 residues. Unmatched junction bases numbered 12, after V lost 4 bases and J lost 5 bases. Data came from immunoSEQ multiplex PCR; TCRdb stores just in-frame clones and leaves some out. The sample contains 100,000 to 150,000 clones, roughly four fifths of which appear only once. The V gene is TRBV5-1, the J gene TRBJ2-7, with 10 positions matching TRBD2. This clonotype originated in a man aged 25-45 years with COVID-19, enrolled during active disease. Sequenced: peripheral blood. CDR3: CASSPYGAGGQDEQYF. CDR3 nucleotides: TGCGCCAGCAGCCCCTATGGAGCGGGAGGGCAGGACGAGCAGTACTTC.